These 28 T cell receptor beta chains share one sample of origin, sequenced in a study of cytomegalovirus exposure and HLA in healthy donors. PCR primers comprised 60 Vbeta and 13 Jbeta primers. Repertoires were generated with immunoSEQ multiplex PCR, while TCRdb's copy carries only in-frame clones and drops some. The sample lists 90,000 to 100,000 clones; about two thirds were seen once. Sequenced: PBMCs. The receptor source for this set is a boy between 10 and 17 years old in good health and CMV-seropositive.

This clone has a handful of counts. One end of the junction is discordant with germline, which a read error may explain. The chain joins TRBV29-1 to TRBJ1-2; tentative D call: TRBD1 (6 bases). Germline values: CDR1 SQVTM, CDR2 ANQGSEA. This CDR3 is built from 12 residues. CDR3 in amino acids: CSAGQRNYGYPF. The CDR3 DNA reads as TGCAGCGCCGGACAGAGAAACTATGGCTACCCCTTC. The complete variable domain, with remaining parts taken from reference TRBV29-1 and TRBJ1-2, reads SAVISQKPSRDICQRGTSLTIQCQVDSQVTMMFWYRQQPGQSLTLIATANQGSEATYESGFVIDKFPISRPNLTFSTLTVSNMSPEDSSIYLCSAGQRNYGYPFGSGTRLTVV.

The chain joins TRBV5-1 to TRBJ2-1; 8 nucleotides align to TRBD1. V lost 0 bases to trimming and J lost 3 bases; unmatched junction nucleotides: 2. The CDR3 runs to 15 residues. CDR1 is SGHRS and CDR2 is YFSETQ in the germline V gene. CDR3 in DNA: TGCGCCAGCAGCTTGGGGACAGGGCTCTACAATGAGCAGTTCTTC. This translates into CASSLGTGLYNEQFF. The full variable domain, its missing parts supplied by reference TRBV5-1 and TRBJ2-1, is KAGVTQTPRYLIKTRGQQVTLSCSPISGHRSVSWYQQTPGQGLQFLFEYFSETQRNKGNFPGRFSGRQFSNSRSEMNVSTLELGDSALYLCASSLGTGLYNEQFFGPGTRLTVL.

This chain connects TRBV18 to TRBJ1-5, with 7 nucleotides matching TRBD1. V lost 3 bases and J lost 1; bases outside the gene matches: 0. This CDR3 is 14 amino acids long. CDR1 is KGHSH and CDR2 is LQKENI in the germline V gene. The chain's CDR3 is CASSPGQSNQPQHF. CDR3 bases: TGTGCCAGCTCACCGGGACAGAGCAATCAGCCCCAGCATTTT.

This clone has only a few counts. V gene TRBV4-3 combines with J gene TRBJ1-1; D might be TRBD1 (6 bases). The CDR3 consists of 15 residues. With 2 bases removed from V and 5 bases from J, the gap between germline ends came to 15 bases. Germline V gene lookup returns CDR1 LGHNA and CDR2 YSLEER. CDR3 residues: CASSQIEQGRTEAFF. The CDR3 DNA follows: TGCGCCAGCAGCCAAATCGAACAGGGACGGACTGAAGCTTTCTTT.

This clone was detected a few times. The rearrangement uses TRBV14 and TRBJ1-2; the D gene is possibly TRBD1 (6 bases). Per the germline V gene, CDR1 is SGHDN and CDR2 is FVKESK. The ends were cut back, 0 bases at V and 8 bases at J, with 13 bases in the middle. The CDR3 runs to 14 residues. DNA for the CDR3: TGTGCCAGCAGCCAAGAGGTTTGGGGGCCCGGCTACACCTTC. Its translation: CASSQEVWGPGYTF. Using reference TRBV14 and TRBJ1-2 for the parts outside the CDR3, the full variable domain is EAGVTQFPSHSVIEKGQTVTLRCDPISGHDNLYWYRRVMGKEIKFLLHFVKESKQDESGMPNNRFLAERTGGTYSTLKVQPAELEDSGVYFCASSQEVWGPGYTFGSGTRLTVV.

CDR3 amino acids: CASSRGHGNEKLFF. The CDR3 DNA reads TGCGCCAGCTCCAGGGGCCACGGGAATGAAAAACTGTTTTTT. V is TRBV10-2 and J is TRBJ1-4, with D possibly matching TRBD1 (6 bases). V gave up 8 bases and J gave up 5 bases, with 15 bases separating them. Germline assignment: CDR1 WSHSY and CDR2 SAAADI. The CDR3 covers 14 residues.

The chain uses TRBV7-2 and TRBJ1-1; 8 bases map to TRBD1. The trim removed 5 bases at V and 4 bases at J, leaving 9 bases unmatched. The CDR3 is 15 residues long. Germline V gives CDR1 SGHTA, CDR2 FQGNSA. The chain's CDR3 is CASSPQDRVGTEAFF. CDR3 nucleotide sequence: TGTGCCAGCAGCCCCCAGGACAGGGTAGGCACTGAAGCTTTCTTT.

The rearrangement links TRBV19 to TRBJ2-3, with D possibly matching TRBD2 (6 bases). CDR3 length: 15 residues. V shed 10 bases and J shed 5 bases, with 22 bases lying between them. Germline assignment: CDR1 LNHDA and CDR2 SQIVND (reference sequence). CDR3 nucleotides: TGTGCCACCTTGGGGCTGGCGGGGCCCGAAGATACGCAGTATTTT. It codes for CATLGLAGPEDTQYF.

This chain links TRBV5-1 with TRBJ1-2; 10 nucleotides line up with TRBD1. The trim removed 5 bases at V and 7 bases at J, leaving 5 bases unmatched. The CDR3 has 13 residues. CDR1 is SGHRS and CDR2 is YFSETQ in the germline V gene. CDR3 amino acids: CASSSGTGAGYTF. As DNA, the CDR3 is TGCGCCAGCAGTTCGGGGACAGGGGCTGGCTACACCTTC.

V is TRBV19 and J is TRBJ1-5, with 7 bases identical to TRBD1. CDR1 and CDR2 (germline): LNHDA, SQIVND (reference sequence). The CDR3 has 15 amino acids. J gave up 5 bases and V 2 bases, and 6 bases lay outside the gene matches. The CDR3 here is CASSIHNRGDQPQHF. In DNA form, the CDR3 reads TGTGCCAGTAGTATACATAACAGGGGTGATCAGCCCCAGCATTTT.

The chain carries TRBV2 and TRBJ2-1; 10 nucleotides line up with TRBD2. V lost 4 bases to trimming and J lost 9 bases; unmatched junction nucleotides: 9. CDR1 is SNHLY, CDR2 FYNNEI, per germline. This CDR3 comprises 15 residues. CDR3 sequence reads: CASSVESGRDVEQFF. CDR3 in DNA: TGTGCCAGCAGTGTTGAAAGCGGGAGGGATGTTGAGCAGTTCTTC.

The V call is TRBV4-1, the J call TRBJ1-1; 9 bases are a match to TRBD1. Unmatched junction bases numbered 5, after V lost 6 bases and J lost 3 bases. Germline V lookup: CDR1 MGHRA, CDR2 YSYEKL. This CDR3 has 14 amino acids. CDR3 amino acids: CASSRTGEHTEAFF. As DNA, the CDR3 is TGCGCCAGCAGTCGGACAGGGGAACACACTGAAGCTTTCTTT.

Here the CDR3 reads CASSYGTGSSGPQHF. The CDR3 region has the DNA TGTGCCAGCAGTTATGGGACAGGTTCGAGCGGGCCCCAGCATTTT. The chain employs TRBV27 and TRBJ1-5, with 8 bases lining up with TRBD1. The CDR3 extends over 15 amino acids. The germline CDR1 and CDR2 sequences are MNHEY and SMNVEV (reference sequence). V lost 4 bases and J lost 9; bases outside the gene matches: 11.

CDR3 nucleotides: TGTGCCAGTAGTAGGGGACAGGGTTTGCGTGAGCAGTTCTTC. This encodes CASSRGQGLREQFF. The chain carries TRBV19 and TRBJ2-1, with TRBD1 matching 9 bases. CDR3 length: 14 amino acids. Per germline, CDR1 LNHDA and CDR2 SQIVND (reference sequence). Trimming at V came to 4 bases and at J to 9 bases, leaving 7 bases not matched to a gene.

The table lists this clone with a few counts. J is TRBJ1-5 and V is TRBV4-2; 9 bases match TRBD1. Trimming took 3 bases from V and 1 from J; bases not matched to a gene: 10. The CDR3 has 18 amino acids. From germline, CDR1 is LGHNA and CDR2 YNFKEQ. The CDR3 DNA is TGTGCCAGCAGCCATACAGGGGACAGGGTAATCAGCAATCAGCCCCAGCATTTT. This encodes CASSHTGDRVISNQPQHF.

This chain uses TRBV6-1 with TRBJ2-3; tentative D call: TRBD2 (7 bases). V lost 7 bases and J lost 5, with 16 bases in between. CDR1 is MNHNS, CDR2 SASEGT, per germline. This CDR3 has 14 residues. The DNA of the CDR3 is TGTGCCAGCATGAGGGCGGGGGCGGGAGATACGCAGTATTTT. As protein: CASMRAGAGDTQYF.

This chain connects TRBV19 to TRBJ1-1; D gene uncertain. Germline CDR1 reads LNHDA; CDR2 reads SQIVND (reference sequence). This CDR3 comprises 13 residues. V was trimmed by 8 bases and J by 6 bases, leaving 16 bases between them. This CDR3 reads CASGSPWSPEAFF. As DNA, the CDR3 is TGTGCCAGTGGTTCCCCCTGGAGCCCTGAAGCTTTCTTT.

This chain links TRBV7-3 with TRBJ1-1; no reliable D call. The CDR3 length is 15 residues. The germline gives CDR1 SGHTA, CDR2 FQGTGA. With 0 bases removed from V and 1 base from J, the gap between germline ends came to 9 bases. CDR3 region: CASSLTDSENTEAFF. The CDR3 DNA reads TGTGCCAGCAGCTTAACGGACTCGGAGAACACTGAAGCTTTCTTT.

The table lists this clone with a few counts. The chain couples TRBV27 to TRBJ2-7; a weak D match, TRBD1 (5 bases). Trimming pared 5 bases from V and 0 bases from J, leaving 14 bases between. This CDR3 is built from 15 residues. Looked up from germline, CDR1 is MNHEY and CDR2 is SMNVEV (reference sequence). CDR3 coding DNA: TGTGCCAGCAGTAAACAGGCAGAATACTCCTACGAGCAGTACTTC. It is translated as CASSKQAEYSYEQYF.

This sequence joins TRBV21-1 and TRBJ1-1. TRBV21-1 is a listed pseudogene. There are 13 residues in the CDR3. CDR3 region: CASSKGGASEAFF. The CDR3 DNA reads TGTGCCAGCAGCAAGGGAGGGGCTTCTGAAGCTTTCTTT.

The chain links TRBV11-2 to TRBJ2-2; TRBD1 matches at 7 bases. V trimming: 5 bases; J trimming: 2 bases; junction bases outside the gene matches: 11. Per the germline V gene, CDR1 is SGHAT and CDR2 is FQNNGV. The CDR3 runs to 17 residues. In nucleotides, the CDR3 is TGTGCCAGCAGCCAACATCGGGACAGCGGAAACACCGGGGAGCTGTTTTTT. Translating it yields CASSQHRDSGNTGELFF. Complete variable domain (other parts from reference TRBV11-2 and TRBJ2-2): EAGVAQSPRYKIIEKRQSVAFWCNPISGHATLYWYQQILGQGPKLLIQFQNNGVVDDSQLPKDRFSAERLKGVDSTLKIQPAKLEDSAVYLCASSQHRDSGNTGELFFGEGSRLTVL.

The CDR3: CASSPQDRVETQYF. The CDR3 DNA reads TGTGCCAGCAGCCCACAGGACAGGGTTGAGACCCAGTACTTC. This chain uses TRBV7-3 with TRBJ2-5; 8 bases map to TRBD1. With V trimmed by 5 bases and J by 5 bases, 7 bases remained unmatched. Germline V gene sequence: CDR1 SGHTA, CDR2 FQGTGA. The CDR3 has 14 amino acids.

This clone was seen a handful of times. V is TRBV7-9 and J is TRBJ2-7, with 11 bases lining up with TRBD2. Looked up from germline, CDR1 is SEHNR and CDR2 is FQNEAQ (reference sequence). Trimming took 5 bases from V and 5 from J; bases not matched to a gene: 14. The CDR3 consists of 17 residues. The CDR3 region has the DNA TGTGCCAGCAGCCCCCGAGGATTAGCGGGAGGGCCTCACGAGCAGTACTTC. This translates into CASSPRGLAGGPHEQYF.

The chain employs TRBV7-9 and TRBJ1-1, with D maybe TRBD1 (6 bases). CDR3 length: 13 amino acids. Germline CDR1 and CDR2: SEHNR and FQNEAQ (reference sequence). The ends were cut back, 4 bases at V and 2 bases at J, with 8 bases in the middle. CDR3 nucleotide sequence: TGTGCCAGCAGCTCACAGGGTAACACTGAAGCTTTCTTT. As protein: CASSSQGNTEAFF.

This clone has a single count. The rearrangement links TRBV7-2 to TRBJ1-1, with 10 bases that match TRBD1. Per germline, CDR1 SGHTA and CDR2 FQGNSA. CDR3 length: 14 amino acids. Trimming took 6 bases from V and 5 from J; bases not matched to a gene: 6. Here the CDR3 DNA reads TGTGCCAGCAGACGGGACAGGGGAAGGACTGAAGCTTTCTTT. Encoded protein: CASRRDRGRTEAFF.

Points on this clone: The same CDR3 arises from other DNA sequences in this sample as well. The chain links TRBV4-2 to TRBJ1-1; TRBD1 is a possible D gene (6 bases). Trimming pared 0 bases from V and 1 base from J, leaving 15 bases between. The V gene's germline CDR1 is LGHNA and CDR2 YNFKEQ. The CDR3 is made up of 17 amino acids. The CDR3 nucleotides read TGTGCCAGCAGCCAAGATCTGGGGCAGGGGCCGAACACTGAAGCTTTCTTT. This sequence encodes CASSQDLGQGPNTEAFF.

The chain carries TRBV5-1 and TRBJ2-2; 14 bases fit TRBD2. The CDR3 runs to 17 residues. J was trimmed by 3 bases and V by 4 bases; bases with no gene match: 5. The germline gives CDR1 SGHRS, CDR2 YFSETQ. The CDR3: CASSPTSGRADTGELFF. CDR3 bases: TGCGCCAGCAGCCCGACTAGCGGGAGGGCCGACACCGGGGAGCTGTTTTTT.

This chain uses TRBV30 with TRBJ1-1; TRBD1 matches 7 bases. After removal of 0 bases from V and 4 bases from J, the junction contained 8 bases not matched to a gene. The germline V gene encodes CDR1 GTSNPN and CDR2 SVGIG (reference sequence). The CDR3 consists of 15 residues. The CDR3, as DNA: TGTGCCTGGAGTGTAGGGATTGCAGGGGGCACTGAAGCTTTCTTT. It translates to CAWSVGIAGGTEAFF.